Sequencing of this T cell receptor (beta chain) was carried out in a study of shared clonotypes between healthy human individuals. The deep-level immunoSEQ assay was used. Evenly divided among several immunoSEQ plates was the genomic DNA of each subset. Measured with immunoSEQ multiplex PCR; TCRdb has only the in-frame clones, and not every one. The sample contains over 300,000 clones, over 75% of which appear only once. Trimming removed 7 bases at V and 7 bases at J, with 20 bases between. Per the germline V gene, CDR1 is MGHRA and CDR2 is YSYEKL. This CDR3 is 16 amino acids long. General study findings and limits: The generation probabilities recorded for non-shared clonotypes fell below those of clonotypes shared by all four donors.

Together with CD45RO+ cells, CCR7-negative CD45RA+ TemRA cells were included in CD8 memory. On this clone: The target antigen is unknown.

This chain links TRBV4-1 with TRBJ1-6; no clear D gene. The clonotype comes from a man between 18 and 29 years old in good health. The sequenced material came from memory CD8+ T cells sorted from blood. Subset meaning: CD45RO+ cells pooled with CCR7-negative TemRA cells. The CDR3 coding sequence is TGCGCCAGCACAGACCCGAACATTATGTACAATTCACCCCTCCACTTT. It is translated as CASTDPNIMYNSPLHF.